This T cell receptor beta chain originates from a study of shared clonotypes between healthy human individuals. Study details: CD4 naive and memory got three plates each, CD8 naive two, CD8 memory one.

V was cut by 1 base and J by 4 bases, with 11 bases left in between. The germline V gene has CDR1 MNHNS and CDR2 SASEGT. CDR3 length: 14 residues. It was at deep level that the assay was run. Data came from immunoSEQ multiplex PCR; TCRdb stores just in-frame clones and leaves some out. The sample records about 2.4 million clones, approximately 90% being singletons. Points on this clone: The antigen remains undetermined.

Broader study findings: Sorted-subset sequencing was shown by rarefaction to be incomplete despite large depth. Naive subsets, compared against memory subsets, generally had larger estimated richness values.

The receptor was isolated from a man younger than 30 in good health. Sequencing was done on a sample of naive CD4+ T cells sorted from blood. The subset was: CD45RA+ positively selected. The rearrangement joins TRBV6-1 to TRBJ2-7; a weak D match, TRBD2 (5 bases). CDR3 coding DNA: TGTGCCAGCAGTGAAGTTTACAGCGGATACGAGCAGTACTTC. Encoded protein: CASSEVYSGYEQYF.